This TCR beta chain originates from a study of T cell responses to AZD1222 COVID-19 vaccine. Measured with immunoSEQ multiplex PCR; TCRdb has only the in-frame clones, and not every one. The table has about 97,000 clones, around nine tenths seen once. In regard to this clone: Antigen specificity is unknown.

Trimming at V came to 5 bases and at J to 0 bases, leaving 5 bases not matched to a gene. CDR3 length: 16 residues. Per germline, CDR1 MGHRA and CDR2 YSYEKL. Study observations and caveats: Repertoire collection took place solely once the T cell response had peaked.

The chain links TRBV4-1 to TRBJ1-4, with 8 nucleotides matching TRBD1. The sample consisted of peripheral blood, taken on day 0 of AZD1222 vaccination. The receptor was isolated from an adult in good health. The CDR3 nucleotides read TGCGCCAGCAGCGCCGGACAGGGACCAACTAATGAAAAACTGTTTTTT. Encoded protein: CASSAGQGPTNEKLFF.